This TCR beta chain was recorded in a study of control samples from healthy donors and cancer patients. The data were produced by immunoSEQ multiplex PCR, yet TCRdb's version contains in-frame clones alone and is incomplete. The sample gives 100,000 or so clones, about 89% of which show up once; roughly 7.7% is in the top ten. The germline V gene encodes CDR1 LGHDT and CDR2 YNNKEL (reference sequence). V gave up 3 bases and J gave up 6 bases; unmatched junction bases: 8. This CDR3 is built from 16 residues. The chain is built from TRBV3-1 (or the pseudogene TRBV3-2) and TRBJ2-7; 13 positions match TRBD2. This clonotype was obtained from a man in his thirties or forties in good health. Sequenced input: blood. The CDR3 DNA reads TGTGCCAGCAGCCATTCGCCGGGACTAGCGGGACTCGAGCAGTACTTC. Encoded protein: CASSHSPGLAGLEQYF.